Presented here are 19 T cell receptor beta chains from one specimen sequenced in a study of shared clonotypes between healthy human individuals. Using immunoSEQ multiplex PCR, the repertoire was profiled, and TCRdb retains in-frame clones only, with some absent. The data show hundreds of thousands of clones, 85% to 95% seen once. Positively selected for CCR7, the CD45RO-negative cells used as naive CD8 cells excluded terminally differentiated effector memory CD45RA+ cells. What was sequenced was naive CD8+ T cells sorted from blood. The receptor set was obtained from a woman in her twenties or thirties in good health.

The rearrangement joins TRBV2 to TRBJ1-1; no clear D. The CDR3 runs to 15 residues. Looked up from germline, CDR1 is SNHLY and CDR2 is FYNNEI. V lost 2 bases, J lost 5 bases, and 15 bases lay in between. The CDR3 spells CASSESFEQATEAFF. The CDR3 DNA follows: TGTGCCAGCAGTGAATCGTTCGAACAAGCGACTGAAGCTTTCTTT.

The rearrangement joins TRBV5-6 to TRBJ2-1; either TRBD1 or TRBD2 may supply D (5 bases each). V lost 5 bases, J lost 5 bases, and 11 bases lay in between. CDR1 SGHDT and CDR2 YYEEEE come from the germline V gene. The CDR3 length is 13 residues. Here the CDR3 reads CASRIRDHNEQFF. CDR3 DNA: TGTGCCAGCAGGATCAGGGACCACAATGAGCAGTTCTTC.

The chain couples TRBV7-7 to TRBJ2-5; TRBD1 might be the D (5 bases). The CDR3 spans 14 residues. Germline values: CDR1 SSHAT, CDR2 FNYEAQ (reference sequence). V was pared by 5 bases and J by 1 base, with 11 bases between. The CDR3 reads CASSAGPPQETQYF. In DNA, the CDR3 is TGTGCCAGCAGCGCAGGGCCCCCCCAAGAGACCCAGTACTTC.

Remarks on this clone: This same CDR3 is encoded by further DNA sequences in the sample. The genes are TRBV4-1 and TRBJ2-5; D gene uncertain. With 0 bases removed from V and 5 bases from J, the gap between germline ends came to 7 bases. This CDR3 contains 13 residues. CDR1 and CDR2 (germline): MGHRA, YSYEKL. The CDR3 spells CASSQDSEETQYF. The CDR3 DNA sequence: TGCGCCAGCAGCCAAGACAGTGAGGAGACCCAGTACTTC.

V and J are TRBV9 and TRBJ1-4, with a possible D match to TRBD1 (5 bases). CDR3 length: 16 residues. Trimming left V 0 bases short and J 6 bases short, with 15 bases between. The germline gives CDR1 SGDLS, CDR2 YYNGEE. Written as DNA, the CDR3 is TGTGCCAGCAGCGTAGCTGGAGGGGCAATGGATGAAAAACTGTTTTTT. Translated: CASSVAGGAMDEKLFF.

This chain joins TRBV19 and TRBJ2-1; TRBD2 matches 9 bases. The CDR3 has 15 amino acids. The germline V gene encodes CDR1 LNHDA and CDR2 SQIVND (reference sequence). Losses at the gene ends were 2 bases for V and 9 bases for J; bases not matched to a gene: 8. The CDR3 loop reads CASSILGLAGTEQFF. DNA of the CDR3: TGTGCCAGTAGTATACTCGGGCTAGCGGGAACTGAGCAGTTCTTC.

V is TRBV7-9 and J is TRBJ2-1; 7 bases line up with TRBD2. Germline lookup yields CDR1 SEHNR and CDR2 FQNEAQ (reference sequence). CDR3 size: 12 residues. Losses at the gene ends were 2 bases for V and 13 bases for J; bases not matched to a gene: 5. In nucleotides, the CDR3 is TGTGCCAGCAGCTTACGCGGGAGTCCCCAGTTCTTC. Residues: CASSLRGSPQFF.

The chain combines TRBV9 with TRBJ1-2; D gene ambiguous. CDR1 is SGDLS and CDR2 is YYNGEE in the germline V gene. V lost 4 bases to trimming and J lost 7 bases, with 14 bases between them. This CDR3 region has 13 residues. The CDR3 region has the DNA TGTGCCAGCAGCCCCGCGATGGCGGCTGGCTACACCTTC. Translated, it gives CASSPAMAAGYTF. Supplemented by reference TRBV9 and TRBJ1-2, the full variable domain reads DSGVTQTPKHLITATGQRVTLRCSPRSGDLSVYWYQQSLDQGLQFLIQYYNGEERAKGNILERFSAQQFPDLHSELNLSSLELGDSALYFCASSPAMAAGYTFGSGTRLTVV.

V and J are TRBV7-9 and TRBJ1-2; D may be TRBD1 (6 bases). CDR1 and CDR2 from the germline V gene are SEHNR and FQNEAQ (reference sequence). The CDR3 extends over 15 amino acids. Trimming took off 1 base at V and 8 bases at J, with 17 bases between the two ends. The chain's CDR3 is CASSLGDGGRWGYTF. The CDR3 bases are TGTGCCAGCAGCTTAGGCGACGGGGGGCGCTGGGGCTACACCTTC.

The J gene is TRBJ2-1, the V gene TRBV4-1, with D perhaps TRBD1 (5 bases). V lost 3 bases and J lost 9, with 9 bases in between. CDR3 size: 12 residues. CDR1 and CDR2 (germline): MGHRA, YSYEKL. In nucleotides, the CDR3 is TGCGCCAGCAGCCAGCCAGGGTCTGAGCAGTTCTTC. It is translated as CASSQPGSEQFF.

The CDR3 loop is CASSFGLPYEQYF. CDR3 DNA: TGTGCCAGCAGCTTCGGGTTACCCTACGAGCAGTACTTC. The chain links TRBV7-9 to TRBJ2-7; D unclear. CDR3 length: 13 residues. From germline, CDR1 is SEHNR and CDR2 FQNEAQ (reference sequence). The V end lost 3 bases, the J end lost 2 bases, and 8 bases lay between the germline ends.

This rearrangement joins TRBV7-9 to TRBJ2-1, with 10 bases matching TRBD1. The germline gives CDR1 SEHNR, CDR2 FQNEAQ (reference sequence). J gave up 6 bases and V 5 bases, and 7 bases lay outside the gene matches. There are 15 residues in the CDR3. CDR3 DNA: TGTGCCAGCAGCGAGGGACAGGGGAACAGCAATGAGCAGTTCTTC. This encodes CASSEGQGNSNEQFF.

The rearrangement links TRBV2 to TRBJ1-1, with D perhaps matching TRBD1 (6 bases). The V end was cut by 6 bases, the J end by 3 bases, with 17 bases between. From germline, CDR1 is SNHLY and CDR2 FYNNEI. The CDR3 runs to 15 residues. Here the CDR3 reads CASSRRGHRDTEAFF. CDR3 sequence (DNA): TGTGCCAGCAGCCGGCGGGGGCATAGGGACACTGAAGCTTTCTTT.

This chain uses TRBV5-1 with TRBJ2-1, with a weak D call TRBD2 (6 bases). Germline CDR1 SGHRS, CDR2 YFSETQ. CDR3 size: 16 residues. Between the trimmed V and J ends, which lost 3 bases and 2 bases, there was a span of 15 bases. The CDR3 region is CASSSPGTVTYNEQFF. CDR3 DNA sequence: TGCGCCAGCAGCTCCCCCGGGACTGTTACCTACAATGAGCAGTTCTTC.

The CDR3 DNA is TGTGCCAGCAGCACGGGACAGGGGATCTCTGGGGCCAACGTCCTGACTTTC. Amino acid sequence: CASSTGQGISGANVLTF. The rearrangement joins TRBV7-6 to TRBJ2-6; 10 bases align to TRBD1. Looked up from germline, CDR1 is SGHVS and CDR2 is FNYEAQ. This CDR3 has 17 amino acids. Trimming cost V 5 bases and J 0 bases; bases outside gene matches: 4.

This chain uses TRBV5-1 with TRBJ2-7; D not certain. Germline CDR1 is SGHRS and CDR2 is YFSETQ. The CDR3 runs 14 residues. V was cut by 2 bases and J by 0 bases, with 9 bases left in between. CDR3 region: CASSLALFSYEQYF. In DNA, the CDR3 is TGCGCCAGCAGCTTAGCCTTATTCTCCTACGAGCAGTACTTC.

This clone was picked up one time. The genes are TRBV29-1 and TRBJ2-7; 7 nucleotides agree with TRBD2. With 0 bases clipped from V and 0 bases from J, the junction kept 5 bases outside the gene matches. The germline CDR1 and CDR2 sequences are SQVTM and ANQGSEA. This CDR3 has 15 amino acids. CDR3 nucleotides: TGCAGCGTTGAAGAGTGGGCTAGCGGCTCCTACGAGCAGTACTTC. Protein: CSVEEWASGSYEQYF.

The CDR3 region has the DNA TGTGCCAGCAGAACCGGAGGTCTCTATGGCTACACCTTC. Translated, it gives CASRTGGLYGYTF. The V call is TRBV28, the J call TRBJ1-2, with D unresolved. V was trimmed by 6 bases and J by 4 bases, leaving 12 bases between them. Germline V lookup: CDR1 MDHEN, CDR2 SYDVKM. CDR3 length: 13 amino acids.

This chain links TRBV5-1 with TRBJ1-1, with D unclear. Trimming pared 4 bases from V and 8 bases from J, leaving 12 bases between. CDR1 and CDR2 from the germline V gene are SGHRS and YFSETQ. This CDR3 is 12 amino acids long. In nucleotides, the CDR3 is TGCGCCAGCAGCCTAAGGGATGCAGAAGCTTTCTTT. Residues: CASSLRDAEAFF.